The 27 T cell receptor beta chains reported below all come from one sample, sequenced in a study of T cell changes during pregnancy in multiple sclerosis. Repertoires were generated with immunoSEQ multiplex PCR, while TCRdb's copy carries only in-frame clones and drops some. This table holds around 48,000 clones, around 90% found once. The sequences come from CD8+ T cells from peripheral blood mononuclear cells, collected before pregnancy. The receptor set was obtained from a female donor with multiple sclerosis, enrolled in a pregnancy study.

The rearrangement uses TRBV7-2 and TRBJ2-1; possible D gene TRBD2, 6 bases. The CDR3 extends over 16 amino acids. Trimming pared 5 bases from V and 2 bases from J, leaving 16 bases between. The germline V gene encodes CDR1 SGHTA and CDR2 FQGNSA. In DNA form, the CDR3 reads TGTGCCAGCAGCCCTCCGTGGGACTGGGCCTACAATGAGCAGTTCTTC. This gives the protein CASSPPWDWAYNEQFF.

V is TRBV7-6 and J is TRBJ1-3; 8 bases line up with TRBD1. The CDR3 extends over 19 amino acids. V lost 1 base, J lost 0 bases, and 11 bases stayed unmatched. Germline CDR1 SGHVS, CDR2 FNYEAQ. The CDR3 nucleotides are TGTGCCAGCAGCTTAGAATCTGGTACAGGGGGTAACTCTGGAAACACCATATATTTT. It encodes CASSLESGTGGNSGNTIYF.

This chain joins TRBV15 and TRBJ1-2, with D possibly being TRBD1 (5 bases). Germline CDR1 and CDR2: LNHNV and YYDKDF (reference sequence). The V gene lost 0 bases and the J gene lost 6 bases, with 17 bases spanning the gap. This CDR3 has 16 residues. The CDR3 region has the DNA TGTGCCACCAGCAGAGATGGGATCTTAGGGGCGCATGGCTACACCTTC. Encoded protein: CATSRDGILGAHGYTF.

The J gene is TRBJ1-5, the V gene TRBV2; 7 bases map to TRBD1. With 6 bases clipped from V and 0 bases from J, the junction kept 14 bases outside the gene matches. Germline assignment: CDR1 SNHLY and CDR2 FYNNEI. The CDR3 covers 18 residues. CDR3 sequence reads: CASRRTGETPRSNQPQHF. CDR3 nucleotide sequence: TGTGCCAGCAGACGTACAGGGGAGACACCCCGTAGCAATCAGCCCCAGCATTTT.

The chain has TRBV6-4 and TRBJ2-3; 11 positions agree with TRBD2. CDR1 is MRHNA, CDR2 SNTAGT, per germline. This CDR3 region has 16 residues. V gave up 0 bases and J gave up 4 bases; unmatched junction bases: 3. CDR3 nucleotides: TGTGCCAGCAGTGACTCTAGCGGGGGGGCCCCAGATACGCAGTATTTT. Protein sequence: CASSDSSGGAPDTQYF.

Remarks on this clone: It is likely a read error, because the conserved phenylalanine at the end of the CDR3 is missing. The DNA is left out, because the CDR3 cannot be placed on it with certainty; the CDR3 is given as TCRdb lists it. The chain has TRBV20-1 and TRBJ1-1. The CDR3 contains 8 residues when both ends are counted. Germline loops: CDR1 DFQATT, CDR2 SNEGSKA (reference sequence). The CDR3 loop is CSASPLTI.

The count of this clone is one. The chain has TRBV7-3 and TRBJ2-2; D ambiguous. The germline CDR1 and CDR2 sequences are SGHTA and FQGTGA. The length of the CDR3 is 13 residues. Trimming removed 5 bases at V and 8 bases at J, with 12 bases between. The CDR3 DNA follows: TGTGCCAGCAGCCCCCCAGCGACTGGGGAGCTGTTTTTT. Its translation: CASSPPATGELFF. The variable domain in full, with the rest retrieved from reference TRBV7-3 and TRBJ2-2, is GAGVSQTPSNKVTEKGKYVELRCDPISGHTALYWYRQSLGQGPEFLIYFQGTGAADDSGLPNDRFFAVRPEGSVSTLKIQRTERGDSAVYLCASSPPATGELFFGEGSRLTVL.

V gene TRBV6-6 combines with J gene TRBJ2-7, with TRBD2 matching 12 bases. Germline values: CDR1 MNHNY, CDR2 SVGAGI (reference sequence). After removal of 11 bases from V and 2 bases from J, the junction contained 4 bases not matched to a gene. This CDR3 is 13 amino acids long. DNA for the CDR3: TGTGCCGGCGGACTAGCGGGGACCTACGAGCAGTACTTC. Translation: CAGGLAGTYEQYF.

This sequence joins TRBV9 and TRBJ2-2; 10 bases align to TRBD1. This CDR3 spans 15 amino acids. V dropped 5 bases and J dropped 6; count of bases not matched to a gene: 7. Per the germline V gene, CDR1 is SGDLS and CDR2 is YYNGEE. This CDR3 reads CASRGRQGASGELFF. As DNA, the CDR3 is TGTGCCAGCAGAGGGAGACAGGGGGCTTCCGGGGAGCTGTTTTTT.

V is TRBV4-2 and J is TRBJ2-2; D unclear. The CDR3 is 13 residues long. Trimming removed 2 bases from V and 5 bases from J, with 6 bases in between. Germline CDR1 is LGHNA and CDR2 is YNFKEQ. The CDR3 reads CASSQQTTGELFF. The CDR3 coding sequence is TGTGCCAGCAGCCAACAAACAACCGGGGAGCTGTTTTTT.

V is TRBV9 and J is TRBJ2-7; a possible D gene is TRBD1 (5 bases). Deletions cut 3 bases from V and 3 bases from J, with 10 bases between. Germline V gives CDR1 SGDLS, CDR2 YYNGEE. The CDR3 consists of 13 residues. CDR3 protein: CASSDDSYYEQYF. In DNA form, the CDR3 reads TGTGCCAGCAGCGATGACAGTTACTACGAGCAGTACTTC.

The chain links TRBV7-2 to TRBJ1-6, with a possible D match to TRBD1 (5 bases). CDR3 size: 16 residues. Deletions cut 5 bases from V and 4 bases from J, with 15 bases between. Germline V gene data show CDR1 as SGHTA and CDR2 as FQGNSA. The CDR3 protein is CASSPTATTYNSPLHF. The DNA of the CDR3 is TGTGCCAGCAGCCCGACAGCGACAACTTATAATTCACCCCTCCACTTT. Supplemented by reference TRBV7-2 and TRBJ1-6, the full variable domain reads GAGVSQSPSNKVTEKGKDVELRCDPISGHTALYWYRQSLGQGLEFLIYFQGNSAPDKSGLPSDRFSAERTGGSVSTLTIQRTQQEDSAVYLCASSPTATTYNSPLHFGNGTRLTVT.

The chain carries TRBV14 and TRBJ2-1; D uncertain. The CDR3 contains 11 residues. Germline CDR1 reads SGHDN; CDR2 reads FVKESK. V lost 1 base and J lost 9, with 4 bases in between. CDR3 bases: TGTGCCAGCAGCCAAGTCGGTGAGCAGTTCTTC. This encodes CASSQVGEQFF.

The chain has TRBV4-3 and TRBJ2-2, with D maybe TRBD2 (6 bases). Germline V lookup: CDR1 LGHNA, CDR2 YSLEER. This CDR3 comprises 15 residues. V lost 3 bases, J lost 6 bases, and 14 bases lay in between. The CDR3: CASSHHFWEAGELFF. CDR3 coding DNA: TGCGCCAGCAGCCATCACTTTTGGGAGGCCGGGGAGCTGTTTTTT.

The J gene is TRBJ2-1, the V gene TRBV29-1; TRBD2 might be the D (5 bases). Per the germline V gene, CDR1 is SQVTM and CDR2 is ANQGSEA. The CDR3 totals 12 residues. DNA for the CDR3: TGCAGTACCCAAGAAGGAGGCAATGAGCAGTTCTTC. Its protein is CSTQEGGNEQFF.

The V call is TRBV5-6, the J call TRBJ1-4; 7 positions match TRBD1. The germline V gene encodes CDR1 SGHDT and CDR2 YYEEEE. The CDR3 extends over 15 amino acids. Unmatched junction bases numbered 9, after V lost 5 bases and J lost 5 bases. The CDR3: CASRFRQGLNEKLFF. In DNA, the CDR3 is TGTGCCAGCAGGTTCAGACAGGGCCTGAATGAAAAACTGTTTTTT.

The chain joins TRBV11-1 to TRBJ2-7, with 8 bases matching TRBD2. The CDR3 has 14 residues. Germline assignment: CDR1 SGHAT and CDR2 FQDESV (reference sequence). The V and J ends lost 5 bases and 3 bases, in that order; junction bases with no gene match: 6. DNA for the CDR3: TGTGCCAGCAGCCCCGGGAGGGAATACTACGAGCAGTACTTC. Its protein is CASSPGREYYEQYF.

The chain is built from TRBV13 and TRBJ1-3, with D possibly TRBD1 on 6 matching bases. CDR3 length: 16 amino acids. CDR1 is PRHDT and CDR2 is FYEKMQ in the germline V gene (reference sequence). The V end lost 3 bases, the J end lost 0 bases, and 12 bases lay between the germline ends. In nucleotides, the CDR3 is TGTGCCAGCAGCTTCGGGACACTCAGCTCTGGAAACACCATATATTTT. The encoded protein is CASSFGTLSSGNTIYF.

This clone was seen just once. CDR3 in DNA: TGTGCCAGCAGCCGACAGGGCTCCTACGAGCAGTACTTC. Its protein is CASSRQGSYEQYF. The chain employs TRBV11-1 and TRBJ2-7, with 7 bases aligning to TRBD1. From germline, CDR1 is SGHAT and CDR2 FQDESV (reference sequence). This CDR3 spans 13 amino acids. With V trimmed by 5 bases and J by 0 bases, 1 base remained unmatched.

The rearrangement links TRBV5-4 to TRBJ1-3; D gene uncertain. V was cut by 4 bases and J by 1 base, with 9 bases left in between. Germline CDR1 SGHNT, CDR2 YYREEE (reference sequence). The CDR3 contains 14 residues. CDR3 residues: CASSPVVSGNTIYF. The CDR3 DNA is TGTGCCAGCAGCCCGGTGGTATCTGGAAACACCATATATTTT.

The chain uses TRBV9 and TRBJ2-3; D gene uncertain. Between the trimmed V and J ends, which lost 4 bases and 3 bases, there was a span of 12 bases. Germline lookup yields CDR1 SGDLS and CDR2 YYNGEE. This CDR3 region has 14 residues. CDR3 amino acids: CASSPTPRTDTQYF. CDR3 DNA sequence: TGTGCCAGCAGCCCTACCCCACGGACAGATACGCAGTATTTT.

The chain is built from TRBV5-6 and TRBJ1-2; no clear D gene. This CDR3 is 12 amino acids long. Germline V gene lookup returns CDR1 SGHDT and CDR2 YYEEEE. Between the trimmed V and J ends, which lost 4 bases and 7 bases, there was a span of 11 bases. The CDR3 nucleotides read TGTGCCAGCAGCCTGGGCTCGGGTGGCTACACCTTC. This encodes CASSLGSGGYTF.

V and J are TRBV10-3 and TRBJ2-3; D gene ambiguous. The germline V gene has CDR1 ENHRY and CDR2 SYGVKD. V shed 10 bases and J shed 0 bases, with 11 bases lying between them. This CDR3 has 13 amino acids. CDR3 coding DNA: TGTGCCACACAGTCTCCTAGCACAGATACGCAGTATTTT. Translated, it gives CATQSPSTDTQYF.

The chain joins TRBV13 to TRBJ1-4; D may be TRBD1 (5 bases). V lost 5 bases and J lost 8, with 12 bases in between. The CDR3 covers 13 residues. Germline loops: CDR1 PRHDT, CDR2 FYEKMQ (reference sequence). The CDR3 region is CASSPKRGEKLFF. For the CDR3, the DNA is TGTGCCAGCAGCCCAAAGCGGGGCGAAAAACTGTTTTTT.

The chain is built from TRBV9 and TRBJ2-5, with 13 nucleotides matching TRBD2. Germline CDR1 is SGDLS and CDR2 is YYNGEE. Germline trimming cut 3 bases from V and 1 base from J; bases unmatched to any gene: 3. The CDR3 is made up of 16 amino acids. CDR3 amino acids: CASSGTSGGAQETQYF. CDR3 nucleotides: TGTGCCAGCAGCGGTACTAGCGGGGGGGCCCAAGAGACCCAGTACTTC.

The chain combines TRBV2 with TRBJ1-2; 7 bases map to TRBD1. V lost 6 bases, J lost 0 bases, and 7 bases stayed unmatched. Germline V gene sequence: CDR1 SNHLY, CDR2 FYNNEI. The CDR3 runs to 15 residues. CDR3 bases: TGTGCCAGCAGGAGGGGACAGCTAACTAACTATGGCTACACCTTC. It specifies CASRRGQLTNYGYTF.

Many counts were recorded for this clone. The same CDR3 is also encoded by other DNA sequences in this sample. This chain connects TRBV6-4 to TRBJ2-3, with TRBD2 identical over 11 bases. CDR1 and CDR2 from the germline V gene are MRHNA and SNTAGT. CDR3 length: 15 amino acids. J lost 1 base, V lost 6 bases, and 3 bases had no gene match. In DNA form, the CDR3 reads TGTGCCAGCAGCCCACTAGCGGGGGGCACAGATACGCAGTATTTT. This sequence encodes CASSPLAGGTDTQYF.